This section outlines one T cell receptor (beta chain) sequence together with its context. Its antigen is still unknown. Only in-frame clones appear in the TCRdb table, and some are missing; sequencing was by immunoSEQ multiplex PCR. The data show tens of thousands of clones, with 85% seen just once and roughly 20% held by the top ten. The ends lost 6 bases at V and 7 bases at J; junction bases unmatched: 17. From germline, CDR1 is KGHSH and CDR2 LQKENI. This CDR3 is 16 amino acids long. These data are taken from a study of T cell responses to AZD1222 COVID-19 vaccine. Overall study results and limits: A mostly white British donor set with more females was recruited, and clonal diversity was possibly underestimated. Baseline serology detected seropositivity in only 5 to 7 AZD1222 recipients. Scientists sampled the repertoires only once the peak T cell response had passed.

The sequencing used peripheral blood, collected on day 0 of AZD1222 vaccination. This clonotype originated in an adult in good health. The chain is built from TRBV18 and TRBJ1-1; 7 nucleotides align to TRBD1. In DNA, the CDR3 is TGTGCCAGCTCGAAACAAGTACCACCCAGGGACAGTGAAGCTTTCTTT. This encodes CASSKQVPPRDSEAFF.